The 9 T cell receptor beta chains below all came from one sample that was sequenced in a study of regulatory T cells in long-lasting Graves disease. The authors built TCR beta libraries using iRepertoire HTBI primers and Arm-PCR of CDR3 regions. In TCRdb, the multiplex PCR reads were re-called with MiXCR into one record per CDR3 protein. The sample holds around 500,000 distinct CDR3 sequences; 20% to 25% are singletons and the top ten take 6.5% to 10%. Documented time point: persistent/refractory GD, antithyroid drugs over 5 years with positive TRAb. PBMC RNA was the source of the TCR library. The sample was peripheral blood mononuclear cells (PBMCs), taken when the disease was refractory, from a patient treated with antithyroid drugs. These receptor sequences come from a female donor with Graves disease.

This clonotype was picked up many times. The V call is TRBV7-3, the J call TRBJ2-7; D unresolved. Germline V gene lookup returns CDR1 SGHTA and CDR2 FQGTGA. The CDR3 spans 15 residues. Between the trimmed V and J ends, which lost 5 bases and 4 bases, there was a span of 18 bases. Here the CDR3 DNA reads TGTGCCAGCAGCCCCCAAGCTGGAGAAGGGTACGAGCAGTACTTC. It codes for CASSPQAGEGYEQYF.

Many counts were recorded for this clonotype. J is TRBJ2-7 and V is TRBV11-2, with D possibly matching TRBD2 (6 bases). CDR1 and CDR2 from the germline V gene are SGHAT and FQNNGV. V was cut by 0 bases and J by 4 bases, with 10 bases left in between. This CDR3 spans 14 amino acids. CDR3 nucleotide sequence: TGTGCCAGCAGCTTAGACGGGAGTTGGTACGAGCAGTACTTC. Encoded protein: CASSLDGSWYEQYF.

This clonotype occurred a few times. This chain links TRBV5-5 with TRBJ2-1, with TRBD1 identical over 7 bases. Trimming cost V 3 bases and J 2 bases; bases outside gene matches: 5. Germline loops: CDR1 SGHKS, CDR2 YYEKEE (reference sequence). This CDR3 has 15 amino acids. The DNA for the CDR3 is TGTGCCAGCAGCTCCAGGGACAGACCCTACAATGAGCAGTTCTTC. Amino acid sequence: CASSSRDRPYNEQFF.

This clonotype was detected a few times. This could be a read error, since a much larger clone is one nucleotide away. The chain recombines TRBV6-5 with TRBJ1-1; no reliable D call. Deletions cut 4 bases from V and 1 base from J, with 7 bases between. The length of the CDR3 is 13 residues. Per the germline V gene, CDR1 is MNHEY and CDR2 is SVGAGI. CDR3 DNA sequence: TGTGCCAGCAGTTTACAGAAGAACACTGAAGCTTTCTTT. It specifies CASSLQKNTEAFF.

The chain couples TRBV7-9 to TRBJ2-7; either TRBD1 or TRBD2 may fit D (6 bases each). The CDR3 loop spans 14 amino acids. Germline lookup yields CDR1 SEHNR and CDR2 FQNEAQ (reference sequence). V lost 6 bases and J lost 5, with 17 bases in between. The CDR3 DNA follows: TGTGCCAGCAGTCCCCGGGGGCTAAGAGACGAGCAGTACTTC. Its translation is CASSPRGLRDEQYF.

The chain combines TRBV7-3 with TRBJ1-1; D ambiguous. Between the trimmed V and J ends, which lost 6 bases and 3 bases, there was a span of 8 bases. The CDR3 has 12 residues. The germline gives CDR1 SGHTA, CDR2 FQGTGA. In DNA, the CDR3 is TGTGCCAGCAGACTTGCACACACTGAAGCTTTCTTT. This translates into CASRLAHTEAFF.

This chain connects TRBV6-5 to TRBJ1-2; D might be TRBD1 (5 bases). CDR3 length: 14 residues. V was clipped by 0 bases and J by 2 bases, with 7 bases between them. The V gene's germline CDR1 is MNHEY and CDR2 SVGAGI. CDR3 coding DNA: TGTGCCAGCAGTTACTCTGGGACGAACTATGGCTACACCTTC. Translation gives CASSYSGTNYGYTF.

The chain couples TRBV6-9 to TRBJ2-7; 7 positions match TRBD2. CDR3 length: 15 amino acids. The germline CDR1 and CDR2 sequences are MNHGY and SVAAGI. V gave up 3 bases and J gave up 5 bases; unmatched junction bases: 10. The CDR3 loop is CASSYAGRESNEQYF. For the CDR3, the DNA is TGTGCCAGCAGTTACGCTGGGCGGGAGTCTAACGAGCAGTACTTC.

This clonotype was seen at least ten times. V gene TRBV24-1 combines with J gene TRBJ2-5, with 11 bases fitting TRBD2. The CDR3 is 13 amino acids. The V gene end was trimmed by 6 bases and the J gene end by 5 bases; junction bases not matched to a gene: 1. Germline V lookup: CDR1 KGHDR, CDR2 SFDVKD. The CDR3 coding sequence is TGTGCCACCAGTTTAGCGGGAGGGGAGACCCAGTACTTC. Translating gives CATSLAGGETQYF.